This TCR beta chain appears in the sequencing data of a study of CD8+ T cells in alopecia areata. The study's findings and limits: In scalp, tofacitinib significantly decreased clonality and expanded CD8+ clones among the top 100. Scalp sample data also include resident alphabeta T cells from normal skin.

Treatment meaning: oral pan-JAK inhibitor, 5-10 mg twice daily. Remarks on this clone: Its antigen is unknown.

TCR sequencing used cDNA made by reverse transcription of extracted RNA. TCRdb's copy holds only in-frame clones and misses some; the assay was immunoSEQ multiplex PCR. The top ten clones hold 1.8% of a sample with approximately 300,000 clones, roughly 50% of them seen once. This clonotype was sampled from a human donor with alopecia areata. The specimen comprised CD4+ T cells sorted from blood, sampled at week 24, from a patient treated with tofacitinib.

As DNA, the CDR3 is TGTGCCAGCAGCCCATCTTTACGAGGTCTCGTAGGGGACACTGAAGCTTTCTTT. It specifies CASSPSLRGLVGDTEAFF. This sequence joins TRBV7-6 and TRBJ1-1; TRBD1 is a possible D gene (5 bases). CDR3 length: 18 residues. Trimming removed 5 bases from V and 3 bases from J, with 25 bases in between. The germline V gene encodes CDR1 SGHVS and CDR2 FNYEAQ.